The entry that follows covers one T cell receptor beta chain sequence. These data come from a study of blood T cell repertoires in COVID-19. V was trimmed by 7 bases and J by 8 bases, leaving 18 bases between them. Per germline, CDR1 MDHEN and CDR2 SYDVKM. This CDR3 spans 14 amino acids. Clones were sequenced by immunoSEQ multiplex PCR, and TCRdb holds only the in-frame ones, with some missing. Of about 280,000 clones listed, around 89% were seen once; the top ten hold around 2%. The chain joins TRBV28 to TRBJ1-3; D is undetermined. The source material was PBMCs or T cells enriched from blood (not recorded which). This clonotype was obtained from a woman aged 55-75 years in a cohort exposed to, infected with or recovered from COVID-19 (not recorded which). CDR3 protein: CASNLAGTGDTIYF. The CDR3 bases are TGTGCCAGCAATTTGGCGGGAACCGGGGACACCATATATTTT. The whole variable domain, filled in from reference TRBV28 and TRBJ1-3, reads DVKVTQSSRYLVKRTGEKVFLECVQDMDHENMFWYRQDPGLGLRLIYFSYDVKMKEKGDIPEGYSVSREKKERFSLILESASTNQTSMYLCASNLAGTGDTIYFGEGSWLTVV.